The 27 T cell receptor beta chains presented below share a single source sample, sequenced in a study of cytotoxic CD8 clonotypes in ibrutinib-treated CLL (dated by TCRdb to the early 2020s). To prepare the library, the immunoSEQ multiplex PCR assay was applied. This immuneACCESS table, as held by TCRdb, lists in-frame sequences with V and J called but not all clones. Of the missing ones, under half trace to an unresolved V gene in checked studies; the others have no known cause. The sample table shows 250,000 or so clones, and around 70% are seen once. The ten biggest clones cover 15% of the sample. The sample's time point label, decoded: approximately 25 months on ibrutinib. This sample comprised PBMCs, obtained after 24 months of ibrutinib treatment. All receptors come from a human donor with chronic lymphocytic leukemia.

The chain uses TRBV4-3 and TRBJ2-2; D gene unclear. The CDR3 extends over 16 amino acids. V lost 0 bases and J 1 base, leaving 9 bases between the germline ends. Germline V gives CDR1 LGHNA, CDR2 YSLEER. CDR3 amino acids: CASSQESWENTGELFF. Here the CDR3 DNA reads TGCGCCAGCAGCCAAGAGTCATGGGAGAACACCGGGGAGCTGTTTTTT.

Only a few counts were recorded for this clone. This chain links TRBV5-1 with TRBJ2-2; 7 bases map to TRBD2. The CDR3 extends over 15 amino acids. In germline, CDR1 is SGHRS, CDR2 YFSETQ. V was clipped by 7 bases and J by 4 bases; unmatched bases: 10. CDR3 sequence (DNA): TGCGCCAGCCAAGAGCTAGCGGCCAGCACCGGGGAGCTGTTTTTT. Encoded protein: CASQELAASTGELFF.

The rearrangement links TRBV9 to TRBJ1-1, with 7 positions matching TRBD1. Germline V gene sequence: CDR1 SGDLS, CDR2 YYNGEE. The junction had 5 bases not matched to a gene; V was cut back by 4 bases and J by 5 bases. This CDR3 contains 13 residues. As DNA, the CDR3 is TGTGCCAGCAGCAACCAGGGGGGGACTGAAGCTTTCTTT. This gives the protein CASSNQGGTEAFF.

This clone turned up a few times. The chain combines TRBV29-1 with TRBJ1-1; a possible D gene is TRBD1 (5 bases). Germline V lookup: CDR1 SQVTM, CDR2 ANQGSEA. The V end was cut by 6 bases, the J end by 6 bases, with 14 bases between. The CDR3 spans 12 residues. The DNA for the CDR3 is TGCAGCGTAGCTTCAGGGAGGCCTGAAGCTTTCTTT. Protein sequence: CSVASGRPEAFF.

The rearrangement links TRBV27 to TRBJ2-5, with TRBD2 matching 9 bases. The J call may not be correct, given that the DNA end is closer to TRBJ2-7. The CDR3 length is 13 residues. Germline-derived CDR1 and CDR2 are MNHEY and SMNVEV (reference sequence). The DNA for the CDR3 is TGTGCCAGCAGTCAACTAGCGGGCTACGAGCAGTACTTC. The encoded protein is CASSQLAGYEQYF.

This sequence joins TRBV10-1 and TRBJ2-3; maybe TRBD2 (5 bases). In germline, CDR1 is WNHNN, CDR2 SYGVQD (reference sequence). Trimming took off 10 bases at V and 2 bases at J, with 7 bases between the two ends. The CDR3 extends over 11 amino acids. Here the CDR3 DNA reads TGCGCCACGGGATTCACAGATACGCAGTATTTT. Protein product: CATGFTDTQYF.

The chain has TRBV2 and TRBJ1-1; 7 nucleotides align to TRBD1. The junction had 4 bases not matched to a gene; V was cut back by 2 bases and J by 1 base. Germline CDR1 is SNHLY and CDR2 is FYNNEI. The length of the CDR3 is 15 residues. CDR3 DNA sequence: TGTGCCAGCAGTGAATGGCAGGGGGGGAACACTGAAGCTTTCTTT. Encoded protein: CASSEWQGGNTEAFF.

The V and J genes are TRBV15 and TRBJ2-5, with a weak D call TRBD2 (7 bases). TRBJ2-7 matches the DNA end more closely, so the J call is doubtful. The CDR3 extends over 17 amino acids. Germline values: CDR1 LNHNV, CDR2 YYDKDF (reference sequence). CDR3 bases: TGTGCCACCAGCAGATCAAGGCTAAATACGGGGGGCGCCGAGCAGTACTTC. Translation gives CATSRSRLNTGGAEQYF.

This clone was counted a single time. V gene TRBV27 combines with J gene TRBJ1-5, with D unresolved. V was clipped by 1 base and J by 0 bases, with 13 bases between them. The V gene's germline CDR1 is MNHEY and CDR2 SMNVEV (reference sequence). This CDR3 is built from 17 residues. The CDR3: CASSLFSGLDSNQPQHF. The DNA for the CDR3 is TGTGCCAGCAGTTTATTTTCCGGATTGGATAGCAATCAGCCCCAGCATTTT.

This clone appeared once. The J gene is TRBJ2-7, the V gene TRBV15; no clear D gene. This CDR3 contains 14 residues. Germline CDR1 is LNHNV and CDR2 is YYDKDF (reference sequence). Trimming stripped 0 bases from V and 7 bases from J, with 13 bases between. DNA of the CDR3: TGTGCCACCAGCAGAGATCTGGGCACGTGGGAGCAGTACTTC. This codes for CATSRDLGTWEQYF.

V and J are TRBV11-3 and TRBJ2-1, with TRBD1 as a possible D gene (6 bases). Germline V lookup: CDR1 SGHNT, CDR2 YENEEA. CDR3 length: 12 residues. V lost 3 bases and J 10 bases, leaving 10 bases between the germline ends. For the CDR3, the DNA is TGTGCCAGCAGCTTCCGGACAGCCGAGCAGTTCTTC. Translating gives CASSFRTAEQFF.

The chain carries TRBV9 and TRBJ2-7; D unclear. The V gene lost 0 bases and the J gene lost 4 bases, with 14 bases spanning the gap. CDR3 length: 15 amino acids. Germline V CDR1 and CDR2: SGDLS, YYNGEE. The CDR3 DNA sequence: TGTGCCAGCAGCGTAGCGGCAGCCAATCCTTACGAGCAGTACTTC. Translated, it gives CASSVAAANPYEQYF.

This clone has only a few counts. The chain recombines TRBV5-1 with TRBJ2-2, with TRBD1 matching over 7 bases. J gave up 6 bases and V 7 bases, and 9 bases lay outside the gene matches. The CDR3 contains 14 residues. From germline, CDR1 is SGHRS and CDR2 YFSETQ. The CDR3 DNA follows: TGCGCCAGCCTCCGGGACAGCTCTGCCGGGGAGCTGTTTTTT. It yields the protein CASLRDSSAGELFF.

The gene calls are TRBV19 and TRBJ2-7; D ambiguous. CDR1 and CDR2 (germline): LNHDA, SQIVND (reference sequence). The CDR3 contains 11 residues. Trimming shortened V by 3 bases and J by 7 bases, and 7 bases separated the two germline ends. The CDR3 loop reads CASSIQEEQYF. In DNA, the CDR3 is TGTGCCAGTAGTATTCAGGAAGAGCAGTACTTC.

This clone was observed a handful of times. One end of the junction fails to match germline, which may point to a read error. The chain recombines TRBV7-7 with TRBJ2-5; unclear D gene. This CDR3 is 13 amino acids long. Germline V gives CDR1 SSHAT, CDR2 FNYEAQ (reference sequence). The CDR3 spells CASSFSSQETQYF. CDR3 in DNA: TGTGCTAGCAGCTTTAGCAGCCAGGAGACCCAGTACTTC. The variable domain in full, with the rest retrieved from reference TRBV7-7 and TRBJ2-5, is GAGVSQSPRYKVTKRGQDVTLRCDPISSHATLYWYQQALGQGPEFLTYFNYEAQPDKSGLPSDRFSAERPEGSISTLTIQRTEQRDSAMYRCASSFSSQETQYFGPGTRLLVL.

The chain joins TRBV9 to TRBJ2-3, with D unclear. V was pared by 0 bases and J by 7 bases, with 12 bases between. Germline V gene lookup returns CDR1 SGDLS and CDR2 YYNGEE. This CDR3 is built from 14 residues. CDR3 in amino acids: CASSVVPDPYTQYF. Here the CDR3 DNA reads TGTGCCAGCAGCGTAGTCCCGGACCCATATACGCAGTATTTT.

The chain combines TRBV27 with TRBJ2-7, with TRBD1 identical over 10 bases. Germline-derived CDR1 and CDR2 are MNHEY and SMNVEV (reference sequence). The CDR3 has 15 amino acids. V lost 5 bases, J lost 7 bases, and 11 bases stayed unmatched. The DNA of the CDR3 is TGTGCCAGCAGTCCTCAGGACAGGGGGTCCGGTGAGCAGTACTTC. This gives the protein CASSPQDRGSGEQYF.

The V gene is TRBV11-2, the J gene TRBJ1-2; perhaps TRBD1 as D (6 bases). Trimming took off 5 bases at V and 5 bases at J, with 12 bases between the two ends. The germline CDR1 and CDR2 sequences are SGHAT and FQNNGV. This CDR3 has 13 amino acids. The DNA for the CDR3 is TGTGCCAGCAGCCTCGACAGGATATATGGCTACACCTTC. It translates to CASSLDRIYGYTF.

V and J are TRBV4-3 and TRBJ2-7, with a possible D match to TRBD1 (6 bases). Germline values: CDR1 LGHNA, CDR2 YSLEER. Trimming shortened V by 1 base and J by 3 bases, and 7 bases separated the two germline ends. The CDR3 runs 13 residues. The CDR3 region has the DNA TGCGCCAGCAGCCAAGGGACAGTCTACGAGCAGTACTTC. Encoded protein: CASSQGTVYEQYF.

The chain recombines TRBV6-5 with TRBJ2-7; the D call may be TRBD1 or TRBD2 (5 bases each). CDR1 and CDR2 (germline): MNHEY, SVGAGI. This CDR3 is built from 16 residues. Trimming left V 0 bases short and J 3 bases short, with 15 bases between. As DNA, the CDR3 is TGTGCCAGCAGTTACTCGGGGGTGGACCCTTTCTACGAGCAGTACTTC. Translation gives CASSYSGVDPFYEQYF.

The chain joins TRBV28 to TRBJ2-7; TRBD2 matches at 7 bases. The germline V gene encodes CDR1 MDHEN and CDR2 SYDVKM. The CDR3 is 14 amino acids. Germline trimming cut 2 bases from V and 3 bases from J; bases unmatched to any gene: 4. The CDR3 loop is CASSLQGRVYEQYF. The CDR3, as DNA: TGTGCCAGCAGTTTACAAGGGAGGGTCTACGAGCAGTACTTC.

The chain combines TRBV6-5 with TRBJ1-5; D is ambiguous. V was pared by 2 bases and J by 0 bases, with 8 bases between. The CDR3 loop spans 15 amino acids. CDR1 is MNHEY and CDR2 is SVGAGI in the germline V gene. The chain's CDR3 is CASSYDHLSNQPQHF. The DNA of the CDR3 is TGTGCCAGCAGTTACGATCATCTTAGCAATCAGCCCCAGCATTTT.

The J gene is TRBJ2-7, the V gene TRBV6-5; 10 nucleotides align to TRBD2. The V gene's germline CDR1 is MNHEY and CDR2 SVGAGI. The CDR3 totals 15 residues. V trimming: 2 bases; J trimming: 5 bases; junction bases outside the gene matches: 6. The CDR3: CASSYGAGGPDEQYF. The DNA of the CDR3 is TGTGCCAGCAGTTACGGAGCGGGAGGGCCCGACGAGCAGTACTTC.

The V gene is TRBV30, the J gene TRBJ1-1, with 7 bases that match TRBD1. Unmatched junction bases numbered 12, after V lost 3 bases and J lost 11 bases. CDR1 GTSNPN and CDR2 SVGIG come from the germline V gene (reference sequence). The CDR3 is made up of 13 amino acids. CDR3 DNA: TGTGCCTGGAGACCTGACAGGGCAGGGTTTGCTTTCTTT. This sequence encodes CAWRPDRAGFAFF.

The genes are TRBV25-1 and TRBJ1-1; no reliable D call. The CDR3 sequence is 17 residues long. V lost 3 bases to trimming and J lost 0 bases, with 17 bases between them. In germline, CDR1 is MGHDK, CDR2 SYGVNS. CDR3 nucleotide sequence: TGTGCCAGCAGTGATACGGCCCGCTGGGGAATGAACACTGAAGCTTTCTTT. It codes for CASSDTARWGMNTEAFF.

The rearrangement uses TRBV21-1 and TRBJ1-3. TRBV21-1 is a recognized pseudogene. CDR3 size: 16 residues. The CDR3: CASSSRAVSSGNTIYF. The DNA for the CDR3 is TGTGCCAGCAGCTCCCGCGCCGTCAGCTCTGGAAACACCATATATTTT.

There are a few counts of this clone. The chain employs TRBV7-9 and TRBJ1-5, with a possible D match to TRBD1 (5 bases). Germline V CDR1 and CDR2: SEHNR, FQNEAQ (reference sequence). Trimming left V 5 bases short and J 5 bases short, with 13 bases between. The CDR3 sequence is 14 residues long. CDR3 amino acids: CASSGDAGHQPQHF. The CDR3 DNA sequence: TGTGCCAGCAGCGGGGACGCCGGGCATCAGCCCCAGCATTTT.